The clone carrying this T cell receptor (beta chain) was found a few times. This sample was included in a study of OX40 agonist ivuxolimab in advanced cancers. Study context: Dose-escalation subjects each had hepatocellular carcinoma, melanoma, renal cell or head and neck cancer.

V was shortened by 5 bases and J by 3 bases, with 14 bases between the two germline ends. Per the germline V gene, CDR1 is SQVTM and CDR2 is ANQGSEA. The CDR3 extends over 14 amino acids. The repertoire was sequenced with immunoSEQ multiplex PCR; TCRdb's copy has only in-frame clones and lacks some. The data show fewer than 30,000 clones, 70% to 80% seen once. The sequences come from CD4+ or CD8+ T cells sorted from blood, collected in a trial of the OX40 agonist ivuxolimab. The chain carries TRBV29-1 and TRBJ1-3, with D possibly matching TRBD1 (5 bases). The TCR comes from an adult with an advanced solid tumor such as melanoma, head and neck, liver or kidney cancer. DNA for the CDR3: TGCAGCGTTACCGGGGGTAGGAATGGAAACACCATATATTTT. Protein product: CSVTGGRNGNTIYF.